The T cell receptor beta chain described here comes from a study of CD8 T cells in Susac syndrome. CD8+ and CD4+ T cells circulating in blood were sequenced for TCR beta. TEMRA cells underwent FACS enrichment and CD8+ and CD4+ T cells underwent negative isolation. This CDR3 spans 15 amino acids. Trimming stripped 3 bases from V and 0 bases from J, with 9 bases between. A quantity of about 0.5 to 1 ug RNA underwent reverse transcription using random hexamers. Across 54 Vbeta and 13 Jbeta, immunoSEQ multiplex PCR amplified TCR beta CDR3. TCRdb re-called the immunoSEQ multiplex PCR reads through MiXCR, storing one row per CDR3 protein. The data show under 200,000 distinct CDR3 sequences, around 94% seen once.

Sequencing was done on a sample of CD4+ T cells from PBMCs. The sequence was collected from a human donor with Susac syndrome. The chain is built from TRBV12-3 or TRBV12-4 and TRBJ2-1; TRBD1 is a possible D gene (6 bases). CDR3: CASSFRGGSYNEQFF. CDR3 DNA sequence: TGTGCCAGCAGTTTTCGAGGGGGCTCCTACAATGAGCAGTTCTTC.